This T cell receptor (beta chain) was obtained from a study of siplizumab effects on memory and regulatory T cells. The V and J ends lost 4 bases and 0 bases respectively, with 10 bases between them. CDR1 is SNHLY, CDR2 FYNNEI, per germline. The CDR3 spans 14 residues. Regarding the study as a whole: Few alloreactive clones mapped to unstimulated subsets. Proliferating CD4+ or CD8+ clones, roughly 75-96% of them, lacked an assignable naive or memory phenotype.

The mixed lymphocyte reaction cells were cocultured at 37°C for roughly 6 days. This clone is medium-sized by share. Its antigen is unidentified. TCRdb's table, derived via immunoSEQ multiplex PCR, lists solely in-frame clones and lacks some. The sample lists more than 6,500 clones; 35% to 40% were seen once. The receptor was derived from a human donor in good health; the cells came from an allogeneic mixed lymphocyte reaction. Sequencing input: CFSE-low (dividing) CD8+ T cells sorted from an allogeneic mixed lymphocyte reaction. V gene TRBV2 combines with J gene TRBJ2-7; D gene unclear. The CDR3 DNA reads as TGTGCCAGCAGTGGGCTTGAAAGCTCCTACGAGCAGTACTTC. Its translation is CASSGLESSYEQYF.